A selection of T cell receptor beta chains follows, all from one sample in a study of cytomegalovirus exposure and HLA in healthy donors. Only in-frame clones appear in the TCRdb table, and some are missing; sequencing was by immunoSEQ multiplex PCR. The sample lists 100,000 to 150,000 clones; 81% were seen once. Material: PBMCs. Every receptor here comes from a young man in good health and CMV-seronegative. CDR3s include the opening cysteine and the closing phenylalanine or tryptophan. The D gene is left open where the match is weak. The size field is filled for only some rows; it gives once, few, many or a size class.

v_gene,abundance,j_gene,d_gene,CDR3nt,CDR3aa
TRBV2,NA,TRBJ1-2,NA,TGTGCCAGCAGTCTTAAGACAGAGTATGGCTACACCTTC,CASSLKTEYGYTF
TRBV5-6,NA,TRBJ1-1,TRBD1,TGTGCCAGCAGCGGGGACAGGGGGTTGGCTGAAGCTTTCTTT,CASSGDRGLAEAFF
TRBV9,NA,TRBJ2-5,TRBD1,TGTGCCAGCAGCGTAGTAGGGGGCCGGGAGACCCAGTACTTC,CASSVVGGRETQYF
TRBV11-1,NA,TRBJ2-2,TRBD1,TGTGCCAGCAGCTTCGGCAGGGGGCGCACCGGGGAGCTGTTTTTT,CASSFGRGRTGELFF
TRBV10-3,NA,TRBJ1-6,NA,TGTGCCATCAGTGGGGGGCCCGGGATTTCACCCCTCCACTTT,CAISGGPGISPLHF
TRBV9,NA,TRBJ2-7,NA,TGTGCCAGCAGCCCCAGAGGTACAGGGAGTTACGAGCAGTACTTC,CASSPRGTGSYEQYF
TRBV19,NA,TRBJ2-7,TRBD1,TGTGCCAGTAGTATGGGACAGGGGATCTCCTACGAGCAGTACTTC,CASSMGQGISYEQYF
TRBV9,NA,TRBJ1-2,NA,TGTGCCAGCAGCGTAGACGGGTCTTATGGCTACACCTTC,CASSVDGSYGYTF
TRBV7-7,NA,TRBJ1-6,NA,TGTGCCAGCAGCTTAGAGGCAGGCGATTCACCCCTCCACTTT,CASSLEAGDSPLHF
TRBV10-1,NA,TRBJ1-5,NA,TGCGCCAGCAACAACAGGGTTGGGGAGCCCCAGCATTTT,CASNNRVGEPQHF
TRBV9,NA,TRBJ1-2,TRBD1,TGTGCCAGCAGCGAGGGGGACAGGGGATACTATGGCTACACCTTC,CASSEGDRGYYGYTF
TRBV19,NA,TRBJ1-2,TRBD1,TGTGCCAGTAGTAGGGACAGTACCGGTGGCTACACCTTC,CASSRDSTGGYTF
TRBV29-1,few,TRBJ2-2,NA,TGCAGCGTTGTGGGGAGCGGCACCGGGGAGCTGTTTTTT,CSVVGSGTGELFF
TRBV19,NA,TRBJ2-3,TRBD2,TGTGCCAGTAGCCCGGGACTAGCAGATACGCAGTATTTT,CASSPGLADTQYF
TRBV27,NA,TRBJ2-2,NA,TGTGCCAGCAGCTTCCTAAGAGCGGACACCGGGGAGCTGTTTTTT,CASSFLRADTGELFF
TRBV25-1,NA,TRBJ2-2,NA,TGTGCCAGCAGTGTCCGGGGGTCCGGGGAGCTGTTTTTT,CASSVRGSGELFF
TRBV10-3,NA,TRBJ2-4,NA,TGTGCCATCAGTGAGTCAAAGGGGCTGGCCAAAAACATTCAGTACTTC,CAISESKGLAKNIQYF
TRBV19,NA,TRBJ2-7,NA,TGTGCCAGTAGTAATAGGGGCGCGGACGAGCAGTACTTC,CASSNRGADEQYF
TRBV4-3,NA,TRBJ1-2,NA,TGCGCCAGCAGCCAAGTTGGACAGCTGTATGGCTACACCTTC,CASSQVGQLYGYTF
TRBV7-8,NA,TRBJ2-7,TRBD2,TGTGCCAGCAGCTTAGGTGGGGGGGGCGAGCAGTACTTC,CASSLGGGGEQYF
TRBV11-1,NA,TRBJ2-2,NA,TGTGCCAGCAGCTTAGTAACCGGGGAGCTGTTTTTT,CASSLVTGELFF
TRBV7-9,NA,TRBJ1-5,NA,TGTGCCAGCAGCTTAGGGGCAGTCAGCAATCAGCCCCAGCATTTT,CASSLGAVSNQPQHF
TRBV2,NA,TRBJ1-2,TRBD1,TGTGCCAGCAGCGACTACCTTCCCGGGACAGGGTCGTCGGCCGGCTACACCTTC,CASSDYLPGTGSSAGYTF
TRBV7-9,few,TRBJ1-2,TRBD1,TGTGCCAGCAGCCCCGGGACAGGGAATGGCTACACCTTC,CASSPGTGNGYTF
TRBV28,NA,TRBJ1-5,NA,TGTGCCAGCAGCTCCCGGCGAAACCTTGCCAGGGAGCCCCAGCATTTT,CASSSRRNLAREPQHF
TRBV29-1,NA,TRBJ1-5,NA,TGCAGCGTTGGGGCAGGGAATCAGCCCCAGCATTTT,CSVGAGNQPQHF
TRBV5-6,NA,TRBJ1-2,TRBD1,TGTGCCAGCAGCCCGGGACAGGGAAGCGCCAATATCTATGGCTACACCTTC,CASSPGQGSANIYGYTF